This paragraph reports one TCR beta chain. Its specificity is not known. Arm-PCR of CDR3 regions and iRepertoire HTBI primers were used to build TCR beta libraries. Each CDR3 protein is one row after TCRdb ran MiXCR on the multiplex PCR reads. The table records a few hundred thousand distinct CDR3 sequences, about 15% of them present only once. This CDR3 has 18 amino acids. V lost 1 base to trimming and J lost 8 bases; unmatched junction nucleotides: 18. Looked up from germline, CDR1 is LGHDT and CDR2 is YNNKEL (reference sequence). The data stem from a study of regulatory T cells in long-lasting Graves disease. Findings and limits, study-wide: Lower TCR diversity characterized persistent Graves' patients relative to newly diagnosed patients.

Time point described: newly diagnosed GD, antithyroid drugs for less than 3 months. From RNA extracted from PBMCs, the TCR library was made. A roughly 8.7-milliliter sample of peripheral blood was drawn into EDTA tubes. These data also featured in a second study, about T cells in Graves' hyperthyroidism and ophthalmopathy. That work states: Stable Graves' hyperthyroidism denoted no ophthalmopathy progression over 18 months.

This sample comprised peripheral blood mononuclear cells (PBMCs), obtained at new diagnosis, from a patient treated with antithyroid drugs. This TCR was sampled from a woman between 50 and 59 years old with Graves disease. This chain uses TRBV3-1 with TRBJ2-3, with 7 bases identical to TRBD2. CDR3: CASSQGGPSGIEGPTQYF. CDR3 DNA sequence: TGTGCCAGCAGCCAAGGAGGCCCCAGCGGGATAGAAGGGCCTACGCAGTATTTT.